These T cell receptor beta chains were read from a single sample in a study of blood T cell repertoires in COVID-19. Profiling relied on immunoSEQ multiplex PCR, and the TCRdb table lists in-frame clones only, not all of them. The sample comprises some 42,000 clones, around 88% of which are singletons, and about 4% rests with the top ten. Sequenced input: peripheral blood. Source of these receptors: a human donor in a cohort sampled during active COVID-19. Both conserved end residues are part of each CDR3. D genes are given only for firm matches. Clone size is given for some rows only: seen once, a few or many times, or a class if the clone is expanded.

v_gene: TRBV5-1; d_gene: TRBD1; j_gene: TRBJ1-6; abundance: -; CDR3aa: CASSSRQGGSPLHF; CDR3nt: TGCGCCAGCAGCTCACGACAGGGGGGTTCACCCCTCCACTTT
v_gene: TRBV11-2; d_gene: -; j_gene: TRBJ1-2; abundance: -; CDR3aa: CASSLDYSGSDGYTF; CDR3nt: TGTGCCAGCAGCTTAGATTACAGTGGTAGCGATGGCTACACCTTC
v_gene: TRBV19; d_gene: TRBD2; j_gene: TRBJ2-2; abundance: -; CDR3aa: CASSSQRSGRSDIFTGELFF; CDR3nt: TGTGCCAGTAGTTCGCAAAGAAGCGGGAGGTCTGATATTTTCACCGGGGAGCTGTTTTTT
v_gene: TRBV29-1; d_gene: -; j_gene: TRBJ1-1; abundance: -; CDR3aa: CSVVGAGNTEAFF; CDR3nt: TGCAGCGTTGTAGGGGCTGGGAACACTGAAGCTTTCTTT
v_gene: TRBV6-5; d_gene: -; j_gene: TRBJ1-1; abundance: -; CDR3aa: CASYQGSHTEAFF; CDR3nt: TGTGCCAGCTATCAGGGGTCACACACTGAAGCTTTCTTT
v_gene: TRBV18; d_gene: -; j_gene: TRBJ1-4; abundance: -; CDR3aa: CASSPPGHSNEKLFF; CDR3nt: TGTGCCAGCTCACCACCGGGACACTCTAATGAAAAACTGTTTTTT
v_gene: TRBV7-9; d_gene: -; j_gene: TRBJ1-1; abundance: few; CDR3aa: CASQMGAAMNTEAFF; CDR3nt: TGTGCCAGCCAAATGGGAGCCGCCATGAACACTGAAGCTTTCTTT
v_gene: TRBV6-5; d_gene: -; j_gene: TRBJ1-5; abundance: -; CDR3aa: CASTTGKQPQHF; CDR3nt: TGTGCCAGCACCACAGGGAAGCAGCCCCAGCATTTT
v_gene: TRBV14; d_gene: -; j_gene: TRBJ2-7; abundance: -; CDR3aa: CASSQDLASYEQYF; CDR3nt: TGTGCCAGCAGCCAAGATCTAGCGTCCTACGAGCAGTACTTC
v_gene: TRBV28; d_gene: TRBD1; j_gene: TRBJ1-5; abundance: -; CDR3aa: CASRRTGTGLNQPQHF; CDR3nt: TGTGCCAGCAGGCGCACCGGGACAGGGCTTAATCAGCCCCAGCATTTT
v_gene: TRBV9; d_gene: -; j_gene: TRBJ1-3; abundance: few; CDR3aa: CASSVREGVIGNTIYF; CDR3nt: TGTGCCAGCAGCGTTCGGGAGGGAGTAATAGGAAACACCATATATTTT
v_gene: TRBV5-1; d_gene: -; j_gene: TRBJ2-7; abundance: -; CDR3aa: CASSTTLYTSIPYEQYF; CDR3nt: TGCGCCAGCAGCACGACTCTATATACTAGCATCCCCTACGAGCAGTACTTC
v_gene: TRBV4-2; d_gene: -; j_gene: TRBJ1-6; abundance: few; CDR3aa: CASRAEGAPLHF; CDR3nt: TGTGCCAGCAGGGCTGAGGGGGCACCCCTCCACTTT
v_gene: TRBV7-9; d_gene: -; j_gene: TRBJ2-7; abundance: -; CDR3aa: CASSSVATTFYEQYF; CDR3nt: TGTGCCAGCAGTTCTGTAGCGACCACCTTTTACGAGCAGTACTTC
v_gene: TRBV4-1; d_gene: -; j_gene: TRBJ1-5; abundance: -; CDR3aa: CASSQDSNQPQHF; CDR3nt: TGCGCCAGCAGCCAAGACAGTAATCAGCCCCAGCATTTT
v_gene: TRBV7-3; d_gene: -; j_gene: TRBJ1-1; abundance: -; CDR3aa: CASSLRSGRSTEAFF; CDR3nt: TGTGCCAGCAGCTTAAGGTCAGGGAGGAGCACTGAAGCTTTCTTT
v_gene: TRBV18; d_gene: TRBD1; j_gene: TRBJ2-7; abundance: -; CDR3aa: CASSPGTGNSYEQYF; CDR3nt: TGTGCCAGCTCACCCGGGACAGGGAACTCCTACGAGCAGTACTTC
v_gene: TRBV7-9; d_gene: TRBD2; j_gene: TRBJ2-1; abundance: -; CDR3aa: CASSPRTSGYNEQFF; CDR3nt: TGTGCCAGCAGCCCGCGGACTAGCGGGTACAATGAGCAGTTCTTC
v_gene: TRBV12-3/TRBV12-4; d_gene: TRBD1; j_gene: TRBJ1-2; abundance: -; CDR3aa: CAKPDREGYGYTF; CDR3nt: TGTGCCAAACCGGACAGGGAGGGATATGGCTACACCTTC
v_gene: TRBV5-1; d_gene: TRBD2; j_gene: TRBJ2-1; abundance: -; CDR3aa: CASSLGTSGSIDEQFF; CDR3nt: TGCGCCAGCAGCTTGGGGACTAGCGGGAGTATCGATGAGCAGTTCTTC
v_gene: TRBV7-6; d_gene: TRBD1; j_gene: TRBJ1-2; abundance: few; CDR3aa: CASSAVPGQGARSGYTF; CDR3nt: TGTGCCAGCAGCGCAGTCCCGGGACAGGGGGCCAGGAGTGGCTACACCTTC
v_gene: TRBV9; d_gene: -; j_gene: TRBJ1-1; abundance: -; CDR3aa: CASSGGGFRDTEAFF; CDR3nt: TGTGCCAGCAGCGGAGGGGGATTTAGAGACACTGAAGCTTTCTTT
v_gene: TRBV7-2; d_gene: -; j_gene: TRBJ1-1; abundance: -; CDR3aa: CASSRLTGNTEAFF; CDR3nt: TGTGCCAGCAGCCGTTTGACAGGGAACACTGAAGCTTTCTTT
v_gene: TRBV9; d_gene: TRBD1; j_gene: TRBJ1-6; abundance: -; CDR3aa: CASAQLQGDSPLHF; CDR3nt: TGTGCCAGCGCCCAGTTACAGGGGGATTCACCCCTCCACTTT
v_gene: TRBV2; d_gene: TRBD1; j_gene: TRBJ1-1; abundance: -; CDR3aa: CASSWGQGGAFF; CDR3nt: TGTGCCAGCAGTTGGGGACAGGGGGGAGCTTTCTTT
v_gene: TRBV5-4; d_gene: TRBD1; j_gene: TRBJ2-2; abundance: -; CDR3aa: CASSPGTEITGELFF; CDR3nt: TGTGCCAGCAGCCCTGGGACAGAAATCACCGGGGAGCTGTTTTTT
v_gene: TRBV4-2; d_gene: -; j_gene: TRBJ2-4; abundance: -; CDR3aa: CASSQVVVTPKNIQYF; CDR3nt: TGTGCCAGCAGCCAAGTCGTTGTGACACCCAAAAACATTCAGTACTTC
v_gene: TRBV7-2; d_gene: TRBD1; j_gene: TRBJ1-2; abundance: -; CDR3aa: CASRSPGQLYGYTF; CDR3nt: TGTGCCAGCAGGTCACCGGGACAGCTCTATGGCTACACCTTC
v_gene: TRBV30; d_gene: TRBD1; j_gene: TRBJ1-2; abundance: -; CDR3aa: CAWREWDRGGYTF; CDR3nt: TGTGCCTGGAGGGAGTGGGACAGGGGGGGCTACACCTTC
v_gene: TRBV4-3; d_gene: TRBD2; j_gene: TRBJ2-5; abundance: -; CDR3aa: CASSQGLAVGETQYF; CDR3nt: TGCGCCAGCAGCCAGGGACTAGCGGTGGGGGAGACCCAGTACTTC
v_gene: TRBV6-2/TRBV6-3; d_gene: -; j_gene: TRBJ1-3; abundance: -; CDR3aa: CASTPGRGYSSGNTIYF; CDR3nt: TGTGCCAGCACCCCGGGAAGGGGATACTCTTCTGGAAACACCATATATTTT
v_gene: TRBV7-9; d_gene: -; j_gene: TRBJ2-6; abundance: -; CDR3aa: CASSLETKLSGANVLTF; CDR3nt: TGTGCCAGCAGCTTAGAAACCAAACTCTCTGGGGCCAACGTCCTGACTTTC
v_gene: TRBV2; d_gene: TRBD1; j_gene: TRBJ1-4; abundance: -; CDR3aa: CASSEGKAGGPNEKLFF; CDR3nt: TGTGCCAGCAGTGAAGGGAAGGCAGGGGGACCTAATGAAAAACTGTTTTTT
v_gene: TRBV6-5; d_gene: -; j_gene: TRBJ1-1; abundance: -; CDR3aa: CASLRRGRTEAFF; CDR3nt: TGTGCCAGCCTTCGGAGGGGAAGGACTGAAGCTTTCTTT
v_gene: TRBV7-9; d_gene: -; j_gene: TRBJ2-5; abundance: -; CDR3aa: CASSLKEDGRGRTQYF; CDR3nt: TGTGCCAGCAGCTTAAAGGAGGACGGCCGAGGGAGGACCCAGTACTTC
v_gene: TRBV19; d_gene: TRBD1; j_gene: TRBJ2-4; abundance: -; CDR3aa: CASNGQGGPKNIQYF; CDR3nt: TGTGCCAGTAACGGACAGGGGGGGCCCAAAAACATTCAGTACTTC
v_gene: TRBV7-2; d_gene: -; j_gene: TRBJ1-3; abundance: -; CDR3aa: CASAAFRGSGNTIYF; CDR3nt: TGTGCCAGCGCGGCTTTTCGGGGCTCTGGAAACACCATATATTTT
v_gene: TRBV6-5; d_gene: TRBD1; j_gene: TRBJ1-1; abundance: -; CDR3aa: CASRDREIPNTEAFF; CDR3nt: TGTGCCAGCAGAGACAGGGAAATACCGAACACTGAAGCTTTCTTT
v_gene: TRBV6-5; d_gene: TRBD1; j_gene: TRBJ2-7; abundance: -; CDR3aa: CASSYSGQGDEQYF; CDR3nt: TGTGCCAGCAGTTACTCGGGACAGGGGGACGAGCAGTACTTC
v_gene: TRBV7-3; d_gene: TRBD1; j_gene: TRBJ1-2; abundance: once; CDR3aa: CASSASGGLDYGYTF; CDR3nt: TGTGCCAGCAGCGCCTCAGGGGGCTTGGACTATGGCTACACCTTC
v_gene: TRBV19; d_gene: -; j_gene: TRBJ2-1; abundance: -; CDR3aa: CASSMPSLYNEQFF; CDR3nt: TGTGCCAGTAGTATGCCCTCACTATACAATGAGCAGTTCTTC
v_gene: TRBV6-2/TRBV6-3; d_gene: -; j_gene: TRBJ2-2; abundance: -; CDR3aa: CASSTIRGAGGELFF; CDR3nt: TGTGCCAGCAGTACCATCCGGGGGGCTGGCGGGGAGCTGTTTTTT
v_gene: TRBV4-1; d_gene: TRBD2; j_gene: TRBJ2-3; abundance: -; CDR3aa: CASSQGTSGTYTDTQYF; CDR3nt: TGCGCCAGCAGCCAAGGAACTAGCGGGACGTACACAGATACGCAGTATTTT
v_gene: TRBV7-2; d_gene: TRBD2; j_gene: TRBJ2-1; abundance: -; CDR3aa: CASSLVSIGSGGLNEQFF; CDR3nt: TGTGCCAGCAGCTTAGTCTCCATAGGTAGCGGGGGTTTAAATGAGCAGTTCTTC
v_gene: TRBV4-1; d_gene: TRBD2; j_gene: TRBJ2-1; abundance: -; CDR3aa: CASSHIGTSGPGYNEQFF; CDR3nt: TGCGCCAGCAGCCATATCGGGACTAGCGGGCCGGGCTACAATGAGCAGTTCTTC
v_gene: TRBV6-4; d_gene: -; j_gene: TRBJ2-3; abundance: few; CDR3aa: CASSVGGGAADTQYF; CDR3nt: TGTGCCAGCAGTGTGGGAGGGGGGGCCGCAGATACGCAGTATTTT
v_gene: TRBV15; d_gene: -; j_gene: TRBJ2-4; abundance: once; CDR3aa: CATSREGGRRAKNIQYF; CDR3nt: TGTGCCACCAGCAGAGAGGGGGGGCGCAGAGCCAAAAACATTCAGTACTTC
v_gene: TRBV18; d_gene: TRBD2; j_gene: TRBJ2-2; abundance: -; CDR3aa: CASSPPPSGGLTGELFF; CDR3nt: TGTGCCAGCTCACCACCTCCAAGCGGGGGGCTCACCGGGGAGCTGTTTTTT
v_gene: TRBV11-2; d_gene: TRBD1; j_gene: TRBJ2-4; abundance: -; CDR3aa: CASSPAGGKTRDIQYF; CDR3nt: TGTGCCAGCAGCCCCGCAGGGGGCAAAACCCGGGACATTCAGTACTTC
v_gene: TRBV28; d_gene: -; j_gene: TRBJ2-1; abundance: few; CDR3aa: CASSSVLSGHEQFF; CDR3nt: TGTGCCAGCAGTTCGGTTTTATCAGGCCATGAGCAGTTCTTC
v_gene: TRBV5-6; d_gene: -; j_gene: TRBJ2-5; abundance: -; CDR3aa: CASSLGIETQYF; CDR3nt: TGTGCCAGCAGTCTCGGGATCGAGACCCAGTACTTC
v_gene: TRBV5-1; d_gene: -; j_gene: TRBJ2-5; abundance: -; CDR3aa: CASTPDAGSLQETQYF; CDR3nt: TGCGCCAGCACCCCGGATGCAGGTTCCCTCCAAGAGACCCAGTACTTC
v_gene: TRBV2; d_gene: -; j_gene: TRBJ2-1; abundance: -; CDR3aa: CASSDAAYNEQFF; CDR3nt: TGTGCCAGCAGTGATGCAGCCTACAATGAGCAGTTCTTC
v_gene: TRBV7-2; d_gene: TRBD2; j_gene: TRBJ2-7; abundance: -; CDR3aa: CASSLGGASGMREQYF; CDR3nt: TGTGCCAGCAGCTTAGGGGGGGCTAGCGGGATGAGAGAGCAGTACTTC
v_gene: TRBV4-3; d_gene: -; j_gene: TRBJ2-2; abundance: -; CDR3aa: CASSQDPGHKPTGELFF; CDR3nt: TGCGCCAGCAGCCAAGATCCGGGACATAAACCGACCGGGGAGCTGTTTTTT
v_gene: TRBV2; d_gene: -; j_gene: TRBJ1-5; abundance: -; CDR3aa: CASRLEDLRGQPQHF; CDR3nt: TGTGCCAGCAGGCTCGAAGACCTACGGGGGCAGCCCCAGCATTTT